This is a list of T cell receptor beta chains from one sample in a study of identical twins. MiXCR, run by TCRdb on the 5' RACE reads, gives a single entry per CDR3 protein. The table has 450,000 or so distinct CDR3 sequences, 14% seen once. These data also formed part of another study, on yellow fever vaccine responses in identical twins.

The sequencing sample was made of CD4+ T cells sorted from blood. These receptor sequences come from a woman between 18 and 29 years old in good health. Both conserved end residues are part of each CDR3. The D gene is left open where the match is weak. Clone sizes are given selectively: once, few, many, or a class where the clone is expanded.

V gene	J gene	D gene	clone size	CDR3 DNA	CDR3 protein
TRBV15	TRBJ2-5	TRBD1	few	TGTGCCACCAGCAGAGATGACAGGGTGGGAACCCAGTACTTC	CATSRDDRVGTQYF
TRBV3-1	TRBJ2-7	TRBD2	NA	TGTGCCAGCGCGCCGACTAGCGGGGGTCGGAAGCAGTACTTC	CASAPTSGGRKQYF
TRBV4-1	TRBJ2-1	NA	many	TGCGCCAGCAGCCTCCTCTACCAGGCTGAGCAGTTCTTC	CASSLLYQAEQFF
TRBV27	TRBJ2-5	TRBD1	NA	TGTGCCAGCAGAGGGACAGGGTGGGAGACCCAGTACTTC	CASRGTGWETQYF
TRBV11-2	TRBJ2-3	NA	NA	TGTGCCAGCAGCTTAACCCAGGGACTTTCCGATACGCAGTATTTT	CASSLTQGLSDTQYF
TRBV6-5	TRBJ2-7	TRBD1	NA	TGTGCCAGCAGTTACCGCGCGGGGCAGGGGGCTATTTACGAGCAGTACTTC	CASSYRAGQGAIYEQYF
TRBV6-2/TRBV6-3	TRBJ2-5	TRBD1	NA	TGTGCCAGCAGTTCATCGGGGACAGGTTTTCTGTTCGAGACCCAGTACTTC	CASSSSGTGFLFETQYF
TRBV20-1	TRBJ2-4	NA	few	TGCAGTGCTTTAGAGGGTTTGGCGACCAAAAACATTCAGTACTTC	CSALEGLATKNIQYF
TRBV12-3/TRBV12-4	TRBJ2-7	NA	NA	TGTGCCAGCAGTTGGACAGTTCTCTACGAGCAGTACTTC	CASSWTVLYEQYF
TRBV7-9	TRBJ2-1	NA	NA	TGTGCCAGCAGCATCCACCGGGGTCGAGCCAATGAGCAGTTCTTC	CASSIHRGRANEQFF
TRBV28	TRBJ2-2	NA	NA	TGTGCCAGCAGCTTGGGCCTGGGACGGGGGAACACCGGGGAGCTGTTTTTT	CASSLGLGRGNTGELFF
TRBV5-1	TRBJ2-7	TRBD1	few	TGCGCCAGCAGCTTGGTAGGGGGCGCAGGATCTTACGAGCAGTACTTC	CASSLVGGAGSYEQYF